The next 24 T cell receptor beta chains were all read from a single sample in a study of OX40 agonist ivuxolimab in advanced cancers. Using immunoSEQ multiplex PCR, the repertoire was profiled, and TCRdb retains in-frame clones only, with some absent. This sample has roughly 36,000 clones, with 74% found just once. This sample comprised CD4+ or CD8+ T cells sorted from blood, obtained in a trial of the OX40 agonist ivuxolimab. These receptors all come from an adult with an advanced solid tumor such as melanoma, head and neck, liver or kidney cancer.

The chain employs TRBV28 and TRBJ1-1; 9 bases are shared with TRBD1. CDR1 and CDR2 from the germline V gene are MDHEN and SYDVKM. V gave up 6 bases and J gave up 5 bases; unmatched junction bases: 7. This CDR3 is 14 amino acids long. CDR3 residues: CASRKTGGVTEAFF. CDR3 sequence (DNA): TGTGCCAGCAGAAAAACAGGGGGCGTGACTGAAGCTTTCTTT. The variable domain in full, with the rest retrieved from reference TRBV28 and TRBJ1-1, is DVKVTQSSRYLVKRTGEKVFLECVQDMDHENMFWYRQDPGLGLRLIYFSYDVKMKEKGDIPEGYSVSREKKERFSLILESASTNQTSMYLCASRKTGGVTEAFFGQGTRLTVV.

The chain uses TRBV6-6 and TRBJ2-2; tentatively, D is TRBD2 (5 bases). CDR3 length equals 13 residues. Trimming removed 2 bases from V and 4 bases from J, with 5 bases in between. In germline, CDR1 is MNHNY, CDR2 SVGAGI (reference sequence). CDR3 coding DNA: TGTGCCAGCAGTTACCGGGGCACCGGGGAGCTGTTTTTT. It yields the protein CASSYRGTGELFF.

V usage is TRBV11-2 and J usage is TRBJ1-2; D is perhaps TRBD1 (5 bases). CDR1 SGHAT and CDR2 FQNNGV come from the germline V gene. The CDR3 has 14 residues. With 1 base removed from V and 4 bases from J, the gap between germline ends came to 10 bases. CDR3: CASSLGGILYGYTF. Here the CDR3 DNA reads TGTGCCAGCAGCTTAGGGGGGATACTCTATGGCTACACCTTC.

The CDR3 reads CASSQRPNTEAFF. The CDR3 nucleotides read TGTGCCAGCAGTCAAAGGCCTAACACTGAAGCTTTCTTT. V usage is TRBV25-1 and J usage is TRBJ1-1; no firm D call. Germline CDR1 MGHDK, CDR2 SYGVNS. The CDR3 consists of 13 residues. V was pared by 5 bases and J by 2 bases, with 9 bases between.

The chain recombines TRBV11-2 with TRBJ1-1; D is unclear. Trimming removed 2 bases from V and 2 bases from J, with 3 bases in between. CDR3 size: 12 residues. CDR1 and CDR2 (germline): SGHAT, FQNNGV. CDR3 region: CASSLLNTEAFF. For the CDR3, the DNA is TGTGCCAGCAGCTTATTAAACACTGAAGCTTTCTTT.

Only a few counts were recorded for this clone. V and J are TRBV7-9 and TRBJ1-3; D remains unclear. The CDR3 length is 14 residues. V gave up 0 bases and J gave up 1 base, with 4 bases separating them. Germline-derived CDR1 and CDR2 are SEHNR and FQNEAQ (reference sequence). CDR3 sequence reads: CASSLASSGNTIYF. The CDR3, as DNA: TGTGCCAGCAGCTTAGCATCGTCTGGAAACACCATATATTTT. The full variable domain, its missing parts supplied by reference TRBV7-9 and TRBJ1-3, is DTGVSQNPRHKITKRGQNVTFRCDPISEHNRLYWYRQTLGQGPEFLTYFQNEAQLEKSRLLSDRFSAERPKGSFSTLEIQRTEQGDSAMYLCASSLASSGNTIYFGEGSWLTVV.

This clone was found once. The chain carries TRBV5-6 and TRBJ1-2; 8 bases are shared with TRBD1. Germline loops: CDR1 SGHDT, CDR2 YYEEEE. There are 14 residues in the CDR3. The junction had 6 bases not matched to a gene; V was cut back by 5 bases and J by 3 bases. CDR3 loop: CASSYSRGHYGYTF. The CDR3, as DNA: TGTGCCAGCAGTTATTCCAGGGGGCACTATGGCTACACCTTC.

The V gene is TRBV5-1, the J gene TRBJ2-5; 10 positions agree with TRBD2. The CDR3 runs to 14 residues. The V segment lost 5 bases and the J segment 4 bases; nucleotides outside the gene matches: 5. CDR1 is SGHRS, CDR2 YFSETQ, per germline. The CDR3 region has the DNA TGCGCCAGCAGAGCGGGGGGGCAATTAGAGACCCAGTACTTC. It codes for CASRAGGQLETQYF.

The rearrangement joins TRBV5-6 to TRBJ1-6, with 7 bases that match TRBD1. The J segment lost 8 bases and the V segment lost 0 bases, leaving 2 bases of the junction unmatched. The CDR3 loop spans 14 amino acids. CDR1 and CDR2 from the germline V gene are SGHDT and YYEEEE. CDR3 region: CASSLDRGDSPLHF. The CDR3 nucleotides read TGTGCCAGCAGCTTGGACAGGGGAGATTCACCCCTCCACTTT. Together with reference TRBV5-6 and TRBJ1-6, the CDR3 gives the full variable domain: DAGVTQSPTHLIKTRGQQVTLRCSPKSGHDTVSWYQQALGQGPQFIFQYYEEEERQRGNFPDRFSGHQFPNYSSELNVNALLLGDSALYLCASSLDRGDSPLHFGNGTRLTVT.

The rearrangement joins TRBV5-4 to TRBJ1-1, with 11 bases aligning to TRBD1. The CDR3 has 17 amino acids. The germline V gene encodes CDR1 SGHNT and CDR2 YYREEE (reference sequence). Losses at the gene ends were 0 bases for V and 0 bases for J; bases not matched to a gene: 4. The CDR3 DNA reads TGTGCCAGCAGCTTGGGGACAGGGGGCTTCATGAACACTGAAGCTTTCTTT. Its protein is CASSLGTGGFMNTEAFF.

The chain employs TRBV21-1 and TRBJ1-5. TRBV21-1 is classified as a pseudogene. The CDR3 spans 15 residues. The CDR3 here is CASSKLKGKNQPQHF. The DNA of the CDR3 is TGTGCCAGCAGCAAACTAAAAGGGAAGAATCAGCCCCAGCATTTT.

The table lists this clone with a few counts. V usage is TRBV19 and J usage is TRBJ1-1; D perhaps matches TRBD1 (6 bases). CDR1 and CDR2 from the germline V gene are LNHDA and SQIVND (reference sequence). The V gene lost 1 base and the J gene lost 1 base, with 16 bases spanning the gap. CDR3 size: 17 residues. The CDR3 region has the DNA TGTGCCAGTAGTATAGCTACTGGCAGGGGTGGGAACACTGAAGCTTTCTTT. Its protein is CASSIATGRGGNTEAFF.

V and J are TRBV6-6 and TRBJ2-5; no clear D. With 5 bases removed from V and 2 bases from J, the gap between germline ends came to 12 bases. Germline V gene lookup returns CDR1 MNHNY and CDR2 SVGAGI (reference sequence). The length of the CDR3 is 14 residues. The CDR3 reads CASSKVPEQETQYF. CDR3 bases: TGTGCCAGCAGTAAGGTCCCAGAGCAAGAGACCCAGTACTTC.

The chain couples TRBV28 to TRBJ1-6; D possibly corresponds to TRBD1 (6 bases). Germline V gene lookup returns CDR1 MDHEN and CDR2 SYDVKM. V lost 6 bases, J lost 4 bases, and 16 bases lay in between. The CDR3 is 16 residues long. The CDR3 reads CASSDPGGAYNSPLHF. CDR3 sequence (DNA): TGTGCCAGCAGCGATCCGGGGGGCGCATATAATTCACCCCTCCACTTT.

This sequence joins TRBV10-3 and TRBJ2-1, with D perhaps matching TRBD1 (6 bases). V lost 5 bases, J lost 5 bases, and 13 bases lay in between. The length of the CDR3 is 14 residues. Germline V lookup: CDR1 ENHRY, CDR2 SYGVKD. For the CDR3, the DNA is TGTGCCATCAGTATTCCGACAGGCAACAATGAGCAGTTCTTC. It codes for CAISIPTGNNEQFF.

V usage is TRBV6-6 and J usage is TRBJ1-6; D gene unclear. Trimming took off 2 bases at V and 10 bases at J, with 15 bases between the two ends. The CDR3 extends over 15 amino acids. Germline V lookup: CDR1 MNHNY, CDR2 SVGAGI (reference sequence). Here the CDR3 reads CASSYEQREGSPLHF. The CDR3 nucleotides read TGTGCCAGCAGTTACGAACAAAGGGAAGGCTCACCCCTCCACTTT.

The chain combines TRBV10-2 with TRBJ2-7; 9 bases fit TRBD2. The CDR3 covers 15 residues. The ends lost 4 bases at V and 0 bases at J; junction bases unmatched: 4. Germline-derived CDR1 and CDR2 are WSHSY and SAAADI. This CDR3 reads CASSARAGGSYEQYF. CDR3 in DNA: TGCGCCAGCAGTGCACGAGCGGGGGGCTCCTACGAGCAGTACTTC.

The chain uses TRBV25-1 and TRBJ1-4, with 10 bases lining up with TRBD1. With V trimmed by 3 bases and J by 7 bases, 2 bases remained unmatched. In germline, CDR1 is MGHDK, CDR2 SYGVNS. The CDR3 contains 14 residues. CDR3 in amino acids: CASSDDRGLEKLFF. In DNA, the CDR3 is TGTGCCAGCAGTGACGACAGGGGGCTTGAAAAACTGTTTTTT.

Here the CDR3 DNA reads TGTGCCAGCAGCTCTTTTGAGGCACGGTCAGGGAACACTGAAGCTTTCTTT. It codes for CASSSFEARSGNTEAFF. The V call is TRBV7-9, the J call TRBJ1-1; D uncertain. Germline V gives CDR1 SEHNR, CDR2 FQNEAQ (reference sequence). CDR3 length equals 17 residues. Trimming took off 4 bases at V and 1 base at J, with 19 bases between the two ends.

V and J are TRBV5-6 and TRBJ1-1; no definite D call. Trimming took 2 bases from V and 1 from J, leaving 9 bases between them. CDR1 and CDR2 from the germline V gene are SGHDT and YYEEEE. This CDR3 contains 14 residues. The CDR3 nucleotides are TGTGCCAGCAGCTTTAATTCTCCGAACACTGAAGCTTTCTTT. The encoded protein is CASSFNSPNTEAFF.

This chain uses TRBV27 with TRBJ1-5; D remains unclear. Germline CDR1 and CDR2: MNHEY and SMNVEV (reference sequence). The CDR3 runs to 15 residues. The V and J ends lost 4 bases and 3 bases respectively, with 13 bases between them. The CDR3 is CASSSNSGSNQPQHF. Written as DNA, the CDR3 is TGTGCCAGCAGTTCCAACAGCGGGTCCAATCAGCCCCAGCATTTT.

The CDR3 here is CSVDLNYGYTF. DNA of the CDR3: TGCAGCGTTGATCTTAACTATGGCTACACCTTC. The chain combines TRBV29-1 with TRBJ1-2; D not resolved. The CDR3 spans 11 residues. With 3 bases removed from V and 1 base from J, the gap between germline ends came to 3 bases. Germline V gene data show CDR1 as SQVTM and CDR2 as ANQGSEA.

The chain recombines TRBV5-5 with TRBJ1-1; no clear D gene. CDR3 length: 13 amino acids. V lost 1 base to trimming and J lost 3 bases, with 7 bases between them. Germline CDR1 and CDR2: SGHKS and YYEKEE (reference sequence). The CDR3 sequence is CASSLIPDTEAFF. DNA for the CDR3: TGTGCCAGCAGCTTGATCCCTGACACTGAAGCTTTCTTT.

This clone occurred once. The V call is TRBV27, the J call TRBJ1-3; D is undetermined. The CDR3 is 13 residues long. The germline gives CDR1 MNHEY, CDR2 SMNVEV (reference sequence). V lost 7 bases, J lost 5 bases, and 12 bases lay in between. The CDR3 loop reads CASKGSSRNTIYF. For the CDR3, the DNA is TGTGCCAGCAAAGGCAGTTCTCGAAACACCATATATTTT.